This T cell receptor (beta chain) was retrieved from a study of blood T cell repertoires in COVID-19. Study overall: Sample material is recorded as cDNA or gDNA derived from T cells, B-cell-depleted T cells, or PBMCs.

Original methodology: From reference gene primer amplification, estimates of nucleated cell counts were derived. Clones were sequenced by immunoSEQ multiplex PCR, and TCRdb holds only the in-frame ones, with some missing. V, J and clone size derive from that table, while D and trimming were established from the DNA sequence. The table lists about 53,000 clones, roughly 87% of them singletons. The CDR3 runs 15 residues. From germline, CDR1 is SGDLS and CDR2 YYNGEE. V shed 4 bases, J shed 4 bases, and the junction held 6 bases outside the gene matches. The TCR originated in a man aged 60 to 69 with active COVID-19. The chain couples TRBV9 to TRBJ1-1; 11 nucleotides match TRBD1. The sample taken for sequencing was peripheral blood. CDR3 protein: CASSSRTGGVTEAFF. The DNA of the CDR3 is TGTGCCAGCAGCTCACGGACAGGGGGCGTCACTGAAGCTTTCTTT. Based on the CDR3 plus reference TRBV9 and TRBJ1-1, the full variable domain is DSGVTQTPKHLITATGQRVTLRCSPRSGDLSVYWYQQSLDQGLQFLIQYYNGEERAKGNILERFSAQQFPDLHSELNLSSLELGDSALYFCASSSRTGGVTEAFFGQGTRLTVV.